What follows is one T cell receptor (beta chain) and its context. The CDR3 totals 13 residues. Trimming shortened V by 5 bases and J by 7 bases, and 11 bases separated the two germline ends. Germline CDR1 reads SGHVS; CDR2 reads FNYEAQ. As processed by the authors: It was from reference gene primer amplification that nucleated cell counts were estimated. Sequenced by immunoSEQ multiplex PCR; TCRdb stores in-frame clones only, minus some. V, J and clone size are those of that table, while D and trimming were read from the DNA. The table has 250,000 to 300,000 clones, approximately 90% seen once. This entry is derived from a study of blood T cell repertoires in COVID-19. Study overall: Researchers got acute and convalescent COVID-19 samples from the United States, Italy and Spain. In each case, the material was cDNA or gDNA derived from T cells, B-cell-depleted T cells, or PBMCs.

Sequencing was done on a sample of peripheral blood. This sequence originates from a woman between 25 and 40 years old who had recovered from COVID-19. This chain connects TRBV7-6 to TRBJ2-2; weak D call: TRBD2 (5 bases). The CDR3 loop is CASSDPGGGELFF. The CDR3 region has the DNA TGTGCCAGCAGCGACCCCGGAGGCGGGGAGCTGTTTTTT.